This TCR beta chain was obtained from a study of OX40 agonist ivuxolimab in advanced cancers. Study-level background: A mean age of about 56 years, range roughly 23 to 85, was recorded, and roughly 80% were male.

Clones were read by immunoSEQ multiplex PCR, and TCRdb kept only the in-frame ones, dropping some. The sample shows about 78,000 clones, under 85% of them seen only once. This clone was picked up one time. Per the germline V gene, CDR1 is LNHDA and CDR2 is SQIVND (reference sequence). The germline V and J ends were trimmed by 6 bases and 7 bases, with 9 bases remaining between them. CDR3 length equals 11 residues. The chain recombines TRBV19 with TRBJ1-2; D might be TRBD1 (6 bases). The source was CD4+ or CD8+ T cells sorted from blood, collected in a trial of the OX40 agonist ivuxolimab. The source is an adult with an advanced solid tumor such as melanoma, head and neck, liver or kidney cancer. CDR3 residues: CASRQGSGYTF. DNA of the CDR3: TGTGCCAGTAGGCAGGGGTCTGGCTACACCTTC.